These 25 T cell receptor beta chains originate from one sample sequenced in a study of blood T cells in healthy people across ages. A second roughly 7 to 11 cycle PCR used barcoded and J-beta primers. TCRdb processed the 5' RACE reads anew with MiXCR; each CDR3 protein has one entry. The sample holds about 290,000 distinct CDR3 sequences, 25% to 30% seen once. Sequenced material: blood. These receptors came from a woman in her 70s in good health.

The chain recombines TRBV20-1 with TRBJ2-7, with D uncertain. Germline V gene data show CDR1 as DFQATT and CDR2 as SNEGSKA (reference sequence). Between the trimmed V and J ends, which lost 6 bases and 0 bases, there was a span of 18 bases. This CDR3 has 15 amino acids. CDR3 coding DNA: TGCAGTGCCCGTGCGACCGAGCCCCCCTCCTACGAGCAGTACTTC. Its protein is CSARATEPPSYEQYF.

This clonotype was counted a single time. The genes are TRBV6-2 or TRBV6-3 and TRBJ2-5; unclear D gene. The J call may be incorrect, as the DNA end agrees better with TRBJ2-7. Germline V gives CDR1 MNHEY, CDR2 SVGEGT. The CDR3 covers 13 residues. CDR3 sequence (DNA): TGTGCCAGCAGTTACTTCCCCGACTACGAGCAGTACTTC. Translating it yields CASSYFPDYEQYF.

This clonotype was seen a handful of times. The chain employs TRBV3-1 and TRBJ1-1; 7 bases agree with TRBD1. Trimming took 4 bases from V and 1 from J; bases not matched to a gene: 3. CDR1 and CDR2 from the germline V gene are LGHDT and YNNKEL (reference sequence). The CDR3 has 14 residues. The CDR3 DNA sequence: TGTGCCAGCAGCCCAAACAGGGGGAACACTGAAGCTTTCTTT. Translation gives CASSPNRGNTEAFF. Combining the CDR3 with reference TRBV3-1 and TRBJ1-1 gives the whole variable domain DTAVSQTPKYLVTQMGNDKSIKCEQNLGHDTMYWYKQDSKKFLKIMFSYNNKELIINETVPNRFSPKSPDKAHLNLHINSLELGDSAVYFCASSPNRGNTEAFFGQGTRLTVV.

This clonotype was seen only a few times. The rearrangement links TRBV12-3 or TRBV12-4 to TRBJ2-5, with D tentatively TRBD2 (6 bases). The CDR3 loop spans 14 amino acids. Trimming removed 4 bases at V and 7 bases at J, with 16 bases between. The CDR3 sequence: CASSSPGLGGTQYF. The DNA for the CDR3 is TGTGCCAGCAGTTCTCCAGGACTGGGAGGGACCCAGTACTTC.

This clonotype was counted only a few times. In DNA form, the CDR3 reads TGTGCCAGCAGTTTAGAAGAAGGCAACTACACCTTC. Its protein is CASSLEEGNYTF. This chain joins TRBV28 and TRBJ1-2; no reliable D call. V lost 2 bases, J lost 10 bases, and 11 bases lay in between. CDR1 is MDHEN, CDR2 SYDVKM, per germline. The CDR3 spans 12 residues.

J is TRBJ1-2 and V is TRBV28, with 9 bases lining up with TRBD1. The germline gives CDR1 MDHEN, CDR2 SYDVKM. The V segment lost 6 bases and the J segment 2 bases; nucleotides outside the gene matches: 4. This CDR3 comprises 14 residues. Here the CDR3 reads CASRYDRGNYGYTF. DNA for the CDR3: TGTGCCAGCAGATACGACAGGGGGAACTATGGCTACACCTTC.

The rearrangement links TRBV7-9 to TRBJ2-7; TRBD1 matches 11 bases. The J segment lost 4 bases and the V segment lost 5 bases, leaving 10 bases of the junction unmatched. CDR1 and CDR2 (germline): SEHNR, FQNEAQ (reference sequence). This CDR3 has 16 amino acids. CDR3 residues: CASSTGQGVSTYEQYF. The CDR3 bases are TGTGCCAGCAGCACGGGACAGGGGGTTTCTACGTACGAGCAGTACTTC.

The chain recombines TRBV20-1 with TRBJ2-3; 10 positions match TRBD2. The CDR3 extends over 16 amino acids. V shed 3 bases and J 0 bases; nucleotides not matched to a gene: 6. Germline V gene data show CDR1 as DFQATT and CDR2 as SNEGSKA (reference sequence). CDR3 sequence reads: CSASRAGGLSTDTQYF. As DNA, the CDR3 is TGCAGTGCTAGTCGAGCGGGAGGGCTGAGCACAGATACGCAGTATTTT.

This clonotype was counted between two and nine times. One end of the junction varies from germline; a read error may be responsible. This rearrangement joins TRBV12-3 or TRBV12-4 to TRBJ2-6; no reliable D call. The CDR3 has 15 amino acids. CDR3 nucleotide sequence: TGTGCCAACAGTTTATCAGTCTCTGGGGCCAACGTCCTGACTTTC. It is translated as CANSLSVSGANVLTF.

The table lists this clonotype with a few counts. The genes are TRBV14 and TRBJ2-2, with 9 bases identical to TRBD2. V was pared by 2 bases and J by 2 bases, with 6 bases of the junction left unmatched. The CDR3 totals 17 residues. Germline V gene lookup returns CDR1 SGHDN and CDR2 FVKESK. For the CDR3, the DNA is TGTGCCAGCAGCCAATCCCTAGCGGGACTTAACACCGGGGAGCTGTTTTTT. Amino acids: CASSQSLAGLNTGELFF.

Here the CDR3 reads CSAGRGLNNEQFF. CDR3 DNA: TGCAGTGCTGGACGGGGACTTAACAATGAGCAGTTCTTC. This chain links TRBV20-1 with TRBJ2-1; maybe TRBD2 (6 bases). Germline V gives CDR1 DFQATT, CDR2 SNEGSKA (reference sequence). The CDR3 totals 13 residues. V lost 5 bases, J lost 5 bases, and 13 bases lay in between.

Ten or more counts support this clonotype. V and J are TRBV6-1 and TRBJ2-4, with D tentatively TRBD2 (5 bases). Trimming cost V 2 bases and J 3 bases, with 11 bases left between them. CDR1 is MNHNS, CDR2 SASEGT, per germline. The CDR3 is 15 residues long. CDR3 loop: CASSESGADKNIQYF. Written as DNA, the CDR3 is TGTGCCAGCAGTGAAAGCGGAGCAGACAAAAACATTCAGTACTTC.

This rearrangement joins TRBV5-1 to TRBJ2-7; TRBD2 aligns across 10 bases. The V and J ends lost 4 bases and 0 bases, in that order; junction bases with no gene match: 7. This CDR3 has 16 amino acids. Per the germline V gene, CDR1 is SGHRS and CDR2 is YFSETQ. The CDR3 loop reads CASSLIAGGVSYEQYF. Here the CDR3 DNA reads TGCGCCAGCAGCCTGATAGCGGGAGGTGTCTCCTACGAGCAGTACTTC. The full variable domain, its missing parts supplied by reference TRBV5-1 and TRBJ2-7, is KAGVTQTPRYLIKTRGQQVTLSCSPISGHRSVSWYQQTPGQGLQFLFEYFSETQRNKGNFPGRFSGRQFSNSRSEMNVSTLELGDSALYLCASSLIAGGVSYEQYFGPGTRLTVT.

V usage is TRBV19 and J usage is TRBJ1-5, with 7 positions matching TRBD1. V was clipped by 3 bases and J by 11 bases; unmatched bases: 7. The CDR3 extends over 13 amino acids. CDR1 and CDR2 (germline): LNHDA, SQIVND (reference sequence). CDR3 residues: CASSMGTQGTQHF. The CDR3 DNA follows: TGTGCCAGTAGTATGGGGACACAGGGGACCCAGCATTTT. The full variable domain, with the rest looked up from reference TRBV19 and TRBJ1-5, is DGGITQSPKYLFRKEGQNVTLSCEQNLNHDAMYWYRQDPGQGLRLIYYSQIVNDFQKGDIAEGYSVSREKKESFPLTVTSAQKNPTAFYLCASSMGTQGTQHFGDGTRLSIL.

The genes are TRBV5-5 and TRBJ2-5; D unresolved. Gene TRBJ2-7 matches the end of the DNA better, so the J call may be wrong. The CDR3 loop spans 12 amino acids. Germline assignment: CDR1 SGHKS and CDR2 YYEKEE (reference sequence). CDR3 sequence reads: CASSLSHYEQYF. In nucleotides, the CDR3 is TGTGCCAGCAGCTTGTCCCACTACGAGCAGTACTTC.

V gene TRBV5-6 combines with J gene TRBJ2-4, with 9 nucleotides matching TRBD1. Germline V lookup: CDR1 SGHDT, CDR2 YYEEEE. J lost 0 bases, V lost 3 bases, and 7 bases had no gene match. There are 17 residues in the CDR3. This chain's CDR3 is CASSSGQGPLAKNIQYF. For the CDR3, the DNA is TGTGCCAGCAGCTCCGGACAGGGGCCTTTAGCCAAAAACATTCAGTACTTC.

CDR3 bases: TGTGCCACCAGCAGAGACACGGACTACAATGAGCAGTTCTTC. Translation: CATSRDTDYNEQFF. V usage is TRBV15 and J usage is TRBJ2-1; D is unclear. CDR3 length: 14 residues. CDR1 LNHNV and CDR2 YYDKDF come from the germline V gene (reference sequence). Trimming shortened V by 0 bases and J by 3 bases, and 6 bases separated the two germline ends.

This clonotype was seen a few times. One end of the junction does not line up with germline, which may come from a read error. As DNA, the CDR3 is TGTGCCAGTAGTACCTTGGACTCCCGGCATTTT. Translated: CASSTLDSRHF. This rearrangement joins TRBV19 to TRBJ2-3; tentatively, D is TRBD2 (5 bases). Germline V lookup: CDR1 LNHDA, CDR2 SQIVND (reference sequence). There are 11 residues in the CDR3.

This clonotype was seen once. V usage is TRBV28 and J usage is TRBJ1-5; no clear D. Germline V gives CDR1 MDHEN, CDR2 SYDVKM. V gave up 2 bases and J gave up 9 bases, with 11 bases separating them. The CDR3 sequence is 13 residues long. The CDR3 DNA is TGTGCCAGCAGTTTAGTACAATCTAGGCCCCAGCATTTT. It yields the protein CASSLVQSRPQHF.

This clonotype turned up a few times. The chain joins TRBV29-1 to TRBJ1-1; maybe TRBD1 (5 bases). Looked up from germline, CDR1 is SQVTM and CDR2 is ANQGSEA. The CDR3 covers 10 residues. V lost 7 bases to trimming and J lost 7 bases, with 10 bases between them. CDR3 nucleotide sequence: TGCAGCGGCGAAAGGGGTGAAGCTTTCTTT. This sequence encodes CSGERGEAFF.

As concerns this clonotype: One end of the junction is discordant with germline, which a read error may explain. CDR3 in DNA: TGCAGTACTAGCTACCCCACAGGGGGCTCTGGAAACACCATATATTTT. This codes for CSTSYPTGGSGNTIYF. The V and J genes are TRBV20-1 and TRBJ1-3; 8 bases map to TRBD1. The germline V gene encodes CDR1 DFQATT and CDR2 SNEGSKA (reference sequence). The CDR3 length is 16 residues.

The DNA for the CDR3 is TGCGCCAGCAGCTTTTCGACAGGGAATAATGAAAAACTGTTTTTT. Translating gives CASSFSTGNNEKLFF. The chain joins TRBV5-1 to TRBJ1-4, with 7 bases lining up with TRBD1. Germline-derived CDR1 and CDR2 are SGHRS and YFSETQ. This CDR3 has 15 residues. V lost 2 bases and J lost 4; bases outside the gene matches: 5.

The J gene is TRBJ2-1, the V gene TRBV29-1; D could derive from TRBD1 or TRBD2 (5 bases each). This CDR3 region has 13 residues. In germline, CDR1 is SQVTM, CDR2 ANQGSEA. Trimming removed 6 bases from V and 0 bases from J, with 9 bases in between. The CDR3 loop reads CSVPRGSYNEQFF. CDR3 DNA: TGCAGCGTGCCGAGGGGCTCCTACAATGAGCAGTTCTTC.

This clonotype was seen only once. The rearrangement links TRBV18 to TRBJ1-4; D is ambiguous. The V gene lost 4 bases and the J gene lost 7 bases, with 19 bases spanning the gap. The germline gives CDR1 KGHSH, CDR2 LQKENI. The CDR3 runs to 16 residues. CDR3 DNA: TGTGCCAGCTCACTCCGGGAAGCTCCACCTAGTGAAAAACTGTTTTTT. It specifies CASSLREAPPSEKLFF.

V is TRBV4-2 and J is TRBJ1-2; possibly TRBD1 for D (5 bases). This CDR3 has 13 amino acids. Trimming cost V 6 bases and J 5 bases, with 13 bases left between them. Germline CDR1 is LGHNA and CDR2 is YNFKEQ. The CDR3: CASSSGILYGYTF. CDR3 nucleotide sequence: TGTGCCAGCAGTTCAGGGATCCTTTATGGCTACACCTTC.